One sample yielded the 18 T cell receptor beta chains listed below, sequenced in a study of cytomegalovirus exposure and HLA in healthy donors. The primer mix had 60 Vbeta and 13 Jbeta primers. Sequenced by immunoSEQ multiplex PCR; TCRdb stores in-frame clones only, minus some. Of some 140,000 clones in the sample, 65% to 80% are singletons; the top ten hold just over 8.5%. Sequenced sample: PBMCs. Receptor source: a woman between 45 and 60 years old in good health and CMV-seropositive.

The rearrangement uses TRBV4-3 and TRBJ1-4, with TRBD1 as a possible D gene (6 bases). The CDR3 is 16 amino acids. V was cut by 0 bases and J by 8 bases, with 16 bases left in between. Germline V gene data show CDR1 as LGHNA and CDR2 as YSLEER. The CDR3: CASSQDSVGAREKLFF. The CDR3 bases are TGCGCCAGCAGCCAAGATAGTGTGGGGGCTAGGGAAAAACTGTTTTTT.

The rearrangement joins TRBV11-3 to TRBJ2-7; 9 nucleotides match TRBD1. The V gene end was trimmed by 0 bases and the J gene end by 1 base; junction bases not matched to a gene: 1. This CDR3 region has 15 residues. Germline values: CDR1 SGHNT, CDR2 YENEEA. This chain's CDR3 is CASSLDGTGSYEQYF. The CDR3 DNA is TGTGCCAGCAGCTTAGATGGGACAGGGTCCTACGAGCAGTACTTC.

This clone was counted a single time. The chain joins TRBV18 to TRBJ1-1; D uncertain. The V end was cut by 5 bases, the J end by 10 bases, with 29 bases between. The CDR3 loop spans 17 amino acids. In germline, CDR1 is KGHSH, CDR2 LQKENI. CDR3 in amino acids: CASSSGGGEGGGIGAFF. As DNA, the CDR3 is TGTGCCAGCTCATCAGGTGGTGGAGAGGGAGGAGGAATAGGAGCTTTCTTT. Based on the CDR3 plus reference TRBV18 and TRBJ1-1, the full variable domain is NAGVMQNPRHLVRRRGQEARLRCSPMKGHSHVYWYRQLPEEGLKFMVYLQKENIIDESGMPKERFSAEFPKEGPSILRIQQVVRGDSAAYFCASSSGGGEGGGIGAFFGQGTRLTVV.

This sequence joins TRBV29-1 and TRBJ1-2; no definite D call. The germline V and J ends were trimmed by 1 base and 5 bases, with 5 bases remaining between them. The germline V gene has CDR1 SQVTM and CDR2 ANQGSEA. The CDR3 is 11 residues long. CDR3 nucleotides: TGCAGCGTTGAAGGAGGATATGGCTACACCTTC. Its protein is CSVEGGYGYTF.

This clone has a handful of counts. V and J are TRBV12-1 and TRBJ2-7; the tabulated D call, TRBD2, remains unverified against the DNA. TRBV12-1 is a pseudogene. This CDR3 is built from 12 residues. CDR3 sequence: CARGVAGYEQYF. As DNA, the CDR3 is TGTGCCAGGGGGGTAGCGGGGTACGAGCAGTACTTC.

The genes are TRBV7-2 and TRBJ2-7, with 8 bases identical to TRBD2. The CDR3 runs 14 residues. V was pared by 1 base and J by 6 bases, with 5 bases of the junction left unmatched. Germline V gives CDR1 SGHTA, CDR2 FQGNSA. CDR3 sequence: CASSLEGGTSEQYF. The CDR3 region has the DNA TGTGCCAGCAGCTTAGAGGGTGGGACTAGCGAGCAGTACTTC.

The DNA of the CDR3 is TGCAGCGTTGACGGGGGTGGGAATCAGCCCCAGCATTTT. Its protein product is CSVDGGGNQPQHF. This chain links TRBV29-1 with TRBJ1-5; D possibly corresponds to TRBD1 (5 bases). The CDR3 has 13 residues. The V end lost 3 bases, the J end lost 4 bases, and 10 bases lay between the germline ends. Germline CDR1 SQVTM, CDR2 ANQGSEA.

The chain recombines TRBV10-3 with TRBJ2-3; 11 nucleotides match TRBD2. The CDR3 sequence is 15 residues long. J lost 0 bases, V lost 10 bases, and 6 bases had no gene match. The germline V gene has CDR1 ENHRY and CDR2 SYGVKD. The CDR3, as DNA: TGTGCCAGCCTAGCGGGGGGTGGGAGCACAGATACGCAGTATTTT. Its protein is CASLAGGGSTDTQYF.

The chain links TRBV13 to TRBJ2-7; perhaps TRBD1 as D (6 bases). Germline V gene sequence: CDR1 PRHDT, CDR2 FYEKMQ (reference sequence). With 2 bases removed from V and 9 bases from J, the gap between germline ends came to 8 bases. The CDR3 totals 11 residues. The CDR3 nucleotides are TGTGCCAGCAGCTTATCACAGGGGCAGTACTTC. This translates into CASSLSQGQYF. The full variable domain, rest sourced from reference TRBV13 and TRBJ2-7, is AAGVIQSPRHLIKEKRETATLKCYPIPRHDTVYWYQQGPGQDPQFLISFYEKMQSDKGSIPDRFSAQQFSDYHSELNMSSLELGDSALYFCASSLSQGQYFGPGTRLTVT.

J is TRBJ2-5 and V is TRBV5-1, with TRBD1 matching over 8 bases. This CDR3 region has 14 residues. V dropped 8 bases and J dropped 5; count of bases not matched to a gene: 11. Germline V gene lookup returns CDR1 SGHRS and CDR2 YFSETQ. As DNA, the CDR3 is TGCGCCAGTGCCGCAGGGGGCAATGAGGAGACCCAGTACTTC. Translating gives CASAAGGNEETQYF.

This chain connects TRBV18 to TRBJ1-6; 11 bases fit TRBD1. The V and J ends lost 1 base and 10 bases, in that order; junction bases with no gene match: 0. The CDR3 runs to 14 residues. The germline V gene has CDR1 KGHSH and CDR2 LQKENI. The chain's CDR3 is CASSPRDRGSPLHF. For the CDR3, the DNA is TGTGCCAGCTCACCACGGGACAGGGGGTCACCCCTCCACTTT. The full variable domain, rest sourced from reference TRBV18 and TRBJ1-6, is NAGVMQNPRHLVRRRGQEARLRCSPMKGHSHVYWYRQLPEEGLKFMVYLQKENIIDESGMPKERFSAEFPKEGPSILRIQQVVRGDSAAYFCASSPRDRGSPLHFGNGTRLTVT.

The CDR3 nucleotides are TGTGCCAGCAGCTATAGCGGGGGCCCCACAGATACGCAGTATTTT. Amino acid sequence: CASSYSGGPTDTQYF. The rearrangement uses TRBV7-3 and TRBJ2-3, with TRBD2 matching 9 bases. Germline CDR1 SGHTA, CDR2 FQGTGA. The CDR3 consists of 15 residues. V shed 4 bases, J shed 2 bases, and the junction held 4 bases outside the gene matches.

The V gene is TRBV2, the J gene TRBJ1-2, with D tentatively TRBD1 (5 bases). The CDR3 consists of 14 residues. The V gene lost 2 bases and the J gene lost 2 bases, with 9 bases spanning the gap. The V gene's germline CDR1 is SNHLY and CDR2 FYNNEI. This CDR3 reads CASSERQSNYGYTF. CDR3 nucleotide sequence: TGTGCCAGCAGTGAAAGACAGAGCAACTATGGCTACACCTTC.

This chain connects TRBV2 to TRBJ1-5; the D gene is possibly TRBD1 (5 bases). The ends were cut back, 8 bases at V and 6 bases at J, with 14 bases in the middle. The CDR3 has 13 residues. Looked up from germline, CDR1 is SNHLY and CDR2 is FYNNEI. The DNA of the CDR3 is TGTGCCAGCGGGTGGGGGAGGGTTCAGCCCCAGCATTTT. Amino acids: CASGWGRVQPQHF.

The CDR3 reads CASSQDPGRRTEAFF. The DNA of the CDR3 is TGTGCCAGCAGCCAAGATCCAGGGAGGAGGACTGAAGCTTTCTTT. This sequence joins TRBV14 and TRBJ1-1; a possible D gene is TRBD1 (5 bases). The germline V gene encodes CDR1 SGHDN and CDR2 FVKESK. Trimming took off 0 bases at V and 5 bases at J, with 13 bases between the two ends. The CDR3 has 15 residues. The whole variable domain, remainder taken from reference TRBV14 and TRBJ1-1, is EAGVTQFPSHSVIEKGQTVTLRCDPISGHDNLYWYRRVMGKEIKFLLHFVKESKQDESGMPNNRFLAERTGGTYSTLKVQPAELEDSGVYFCASSQDPGRRTEAFFGQGTRLTVV.

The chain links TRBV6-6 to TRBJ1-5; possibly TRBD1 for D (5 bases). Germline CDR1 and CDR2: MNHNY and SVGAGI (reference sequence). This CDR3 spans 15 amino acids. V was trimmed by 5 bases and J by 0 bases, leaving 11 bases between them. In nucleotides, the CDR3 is TGTGCCAGCAGTGGGGCGGGGAGTAGCAATCAGCCCCAGCATTTT. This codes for CASSGAGSSNQPQHF.

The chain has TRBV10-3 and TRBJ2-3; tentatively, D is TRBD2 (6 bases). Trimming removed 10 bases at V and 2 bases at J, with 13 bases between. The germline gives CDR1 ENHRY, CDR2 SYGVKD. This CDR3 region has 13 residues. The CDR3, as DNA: TGTGCCACCAGACTAGATCTCACAGATACGCAGTATTTT. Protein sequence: CATRLDLTDTQYF.

CDR3 sequence reads: CASSLPGRGNTIYF. The DNA for the CDR3 is TGTGCCAGCAGCTTGCCAGGGAGGGGAAACACCATATATTTT. V usage is TRBV5-4 and J usage is TRBJ1-3, with a tentative D call TRBD1 (5 bases). This CDR3 is built from 14 residues. Trimming stripped 1 base from V and 4 bases from J, with 9 bases between. CDR1 is SGHNT and CDR2 is YYREEE in the germline V gene (reference sequence).